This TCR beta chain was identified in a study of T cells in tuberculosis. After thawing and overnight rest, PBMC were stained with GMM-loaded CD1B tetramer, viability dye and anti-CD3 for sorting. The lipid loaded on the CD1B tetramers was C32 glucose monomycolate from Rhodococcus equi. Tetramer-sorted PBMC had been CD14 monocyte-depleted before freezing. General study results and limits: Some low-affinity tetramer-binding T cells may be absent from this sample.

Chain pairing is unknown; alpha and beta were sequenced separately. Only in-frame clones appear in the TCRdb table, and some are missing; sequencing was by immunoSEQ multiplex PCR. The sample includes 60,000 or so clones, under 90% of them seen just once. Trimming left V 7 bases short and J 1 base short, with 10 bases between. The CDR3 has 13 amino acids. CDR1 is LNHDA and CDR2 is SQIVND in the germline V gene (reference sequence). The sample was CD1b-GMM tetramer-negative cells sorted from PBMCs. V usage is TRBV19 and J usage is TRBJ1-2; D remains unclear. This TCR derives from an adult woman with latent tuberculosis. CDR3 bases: TGTGCCAGTATGCGGGGTTATAACTATGGCTACACCTTC. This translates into CASMRGYNYGYTF. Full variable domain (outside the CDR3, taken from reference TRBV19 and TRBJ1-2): DGGITQSPKYLFRKEGQNVTLSCEQNLNHDAMYWYRQDPGQGLRLIYYSQIVNDFQKGDIAEGYSVSREKKESFPLTVTSAQKNPTAFYLCASMRGYNYGYTFGSGTRLTVV.